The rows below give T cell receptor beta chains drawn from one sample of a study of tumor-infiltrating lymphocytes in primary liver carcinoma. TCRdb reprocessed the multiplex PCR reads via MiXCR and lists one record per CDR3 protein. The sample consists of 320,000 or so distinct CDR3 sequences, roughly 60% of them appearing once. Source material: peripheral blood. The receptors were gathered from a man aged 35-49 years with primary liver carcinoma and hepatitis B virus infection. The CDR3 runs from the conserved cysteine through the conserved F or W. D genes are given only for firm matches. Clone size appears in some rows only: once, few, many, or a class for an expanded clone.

CDR3: CASSQVVAGDLFF
DNA: TGTGCCAGCAGCCAAGTTGTGGCCGGGGACCTGTTTTTT
size: NA
J: TRBJ2-2
V: TRBV14
length: 13
D: NA

CDR3: CASSERTGSFYNEQFF
DNA: TGTGCCAGCAGTGAAAGGACGGGGTCTTTCTACAATGAGCAGTTCTTC
size: NA
J: TRBJ2-1
V: TRBV2
length: 16
D: NA

CDR3: CASSILTSGSFNEQFF
DNA: TGTGCCAGTAGTATACTTACTAGCGGGAGTTTCAATGAGCAGTTCTTC
size: NA
J: TRBJ2-1
V: TRBV19
length: 16
D: TRBD2

CDR3: CASSIEAGTGHTGELFF
DNA: TGTGCCAGCAGCATAGAAGCTGGGACAGGGCACACAGGGGAACTGTTTTTT
size: NA
J: TRBJ2-2
V: TRBV11-3
length: 17
D: TRBD1

CDR3: CASTPGYSNQPQRF
DNA: TGTGCCAGCACCCCGGGATATAGCAATCAGCCCCAGCGTTTT
size: NA
J: TRBJ1-5
V: TRBV6-2/TRBV6-3
length: 14
D: NA

CDR3: CASIQGLEGYTF
DNA: TGTGCCAGCATCCAGGGACTGGAAGGCTACACCTTC
size: few
J: TRBJ1-2
V: TRBV28
length: 12
D: NA

CDR3: CASGLKVGLVAYEQYF
DNA: TGTGCCAGCGGCTTGAAGGTGGGACTAGTCGCATACGAGCAGTACTTC
size: NA
J: TRBJ2-7
V: TRBV5-6
length: 16
D: TRBD2

CDR3: CVSSAHGDTQYF
DNA: TGTGTCAGTAGCGCTCACGGAGATACGCAGTATTTT
size: NA
J: TRBJ2-3
V: TRBV7-9
length: 12
D: NA

CDR3: CASSPGQLMNTEAFF
DNA: TGTGCCAGCAGCCCGGGACAGCTCATGAACACTGAAGCTTTCTTT
size: NA
J: TRBJ1-1
V: TRBV7-9
length: 15
D: TRBD1

CDR3: CASSLELRYDQYF
DNA: TGTGCCAGCAGCTTAGAATTACGCTACGATCAGTATTTC
size: NA
J: TRBJ2-7
V: TRBV11-2
length: 13
D: NA

CDR3: CASSLDSDRGEQYF
DNA: TGTGCTAGCAGCTTAGATTCCGACCGGGGCGAGCAGTACTTC
size: NA
J: TRBJ2-7
V: TRBV11-2
length: 14
D: NA

CDR3: CASSYSRGTSGSTVTQYF
DNA: TGTGCCAGCAGTTACTCAAGAGGGACTAGCGGGAGCACAGTTACGCAGTATTTT
size: NA
J: TRBJ2-3
V: TRBV6-5
length: 18
D: TRBD2

CDR3: CASSPKILWGRVSSGANVLTF
DNA: TGCGCCAGCAGCCCGAAGATCCTCTGGGGGAGGGTGAGCTCTGGGGCCAACGTCCTGACTTTC
size: NA
J: TRBJ2-6
V: TRBV4-3
length: 21
D: TRBD2

CDR3: CATQFAGANEQFF
DNA: TGTGCCACCCAATTCGCGGGAGCCAATGAGCAGTTCTTC
size: few
J: TRBJ2-1
V: TRBV24-1
length: 13
D: TRBD2

CDR3: CASSTPTPDRILHTGELFF
DNA: TGTGCCAGTAGTACCCCCACACCCGACAGGATACTTCACACCGGGGAGCTGTTTTTT
size: NA
J: TRBJ2-2
V: TRBV6-2/TRBV6-3
length: 19
D: NA

CDR3: CSVELSEPRPNTGELFF
DNA: TGCAGCGTTGAACTGTCAGAACCGCGACCGAACACCGGGGAGCTGTTTTTT
size: NA
J: TRBJ2-2
V: TRBV29-1
length: 17
D: NA

CDR3: CASSLAGSGGFNEQFF
DNA: TGCGCCAGCAGCTTGGCCGGATCGGGGGGCTTCAATGAGCAGTTCTTC
size: few
J: TRBJ2-1
V: TRBV5-1
length: 16
D: NA

CDR3: CASTYPGAGITYEQYF
DNA: TGTGCCAGCACCTACCCGGGGGCGGGAATAACCTACGAGCAGTACTTC
size: few
J: TRBJ2-7
V: TRBV28
length: 16
D: NA

CDR3: CSVGQGDNQPQHF
DNA: TGCAGCGTTGGGCAGGGGGACAATCAGCCCCAGCATTTT
size: NA
J: TRBJ1-5
V: TRBV29-1
length: 13
D: TRBD1

CDR3: CASSFSSPSGSYEQYF
DNA: TGTGCCAGCAGTTTCTCTTCGCCTAGCGGGAGTTACGAGCAGTACTTC
size: few
J: TRBJ2-7
V: TRBV28
length: 16
D: TRBD2

CDR3: CASSPRDSTYNEQFF
DNA: TGTGCCAGCAGTCCACGGGACTCCACCTACAATGAGCAGTTCTTC
size: many
J: TRBJ2-1
V: TRBV12-3/TRBV12-4
length: 15
D: NA

CDR3: CASTGLAGGPYEQYF
DNA: TGTGCCAGCACGGGACTAGCGGGAGGGCCCTACGAGCAGTACTTC
size: NA
J: TRBJ2-7
V: TRBV6-1
length: 15
D: TRBD2

CDR3: CASSLSGVNEQFF
DNA: TGCGCCAGCAGCTTGAGCGGAGTAAATGAGCAGTTCTTC
size: NA
J: TRBJ2-1
V: TRBV5-1
length: 13
D: NA

CDR3: CASSDSSRHTGELFF
DNA: TGTGCCAGCAGTGACTCGTCACGTCACACCGGGGAGCTGTTTTTT
size: NA
J: TRBJ2-2
V: TRBV6-4
length: 15
D: NA

CDR3: CASSVGKNTGELFF
DNA: TGTGCCAGCTCAGTCGGGAAGAACACCGGGGAGCTGTTTTTT
size: few
J: TRBJ2-2
V: TRBV18
length: 14
D: NA

CDR3: CASSAGIGQFF
DNA: TGTGCCAGCAGTGCAGGGATAGGGCAGTTCTTC
size: many
J: TRBJ2-1
V: TRBV12-3/TRBV12-4
length: 11
D: NA

CDR3: CASSLPNYEQYF
DNA: TGTGCCAGCAGCCTCCCCAACTACGAGCAGTACTTC
size: few
J: TRBJ2-7
V: TRBV28
length: 12
D: NA

CDR3: CASSPGVAGSIQYF
DNA: TGCGCCAGCAGCCCCGGAGTGGCCGGGAGCATTCAGTACTTC
size: few
J: TRBJ2-4
V: TRBV5-1
length: 14
D: NA

CDR3: CASSPNRGTGELFF
DNA: TGTGCCAGCAGCCCAAACAGGGGAACCGGGGAGCTGTTTTTT
size: many
J: TRBJ2-2
V: TRBV11-1
length: 14
D: TRBD1

CDR3: CSARLSPMNTDAFF
DNA: TGCAGCGCCAGACTTTCCCCCATGAACACTGATGCCTTCTTT
size: NA
J: TRBJ1-1
V: TRBV29-1
length: 14
D: NA

CDR3: CASRGLAGGEGDTQYF
DNA: TGTGCCAGCAGGGGACTAGCGGGAGGGGAAGGAGATACGCAGTATTTT
size: NA
J: TRBJ2-3
V: TRBV2
length: 16
D: TRBD2

CDR3: CSARRLVNEQFF
DNA: TGCAGTGCTAGACGGTTGGTGAATGAGCAGTTCTTC
size: few
J: TRBJ2-1
V: TRBV20-1
length: 12
D: NA

CDR3: CSVDPGGRETQYF
DNA: TGTAGCGTTGACCCAGGGGGCAGGGAGACCCAGTACTTC
size: NA
J: TRBJ2-5
V: TRBV29-1
length: 13
D: TRBD1

CDR3: CASSYGPLESGNEQFF
DNA: TGTGCCAGCAGTTACGGTCCACTAGAATCTGGCAATGAGCAGTTCTTC
size: many
J: TRBJ2-1
V: TRBV6-6
length: 16
D: NA

CDR3: CASSLVGGLGDGYTF
DNA: TGTGCCAGCAGCTTGGTCGGGGGGCTTGGAGATGGCTACACCTTC
size: NA
J: TRBJ1-2
V: TRBV5-4
length: 15
D: NA

CDR3: CASSLATGGFREQYF
DNA: TGTGCCAGCAGTTTAGCGACAGGGGGCTTTCGTGAGCAGTACTTC
size: NA
J: TRBJ2-7
V: TRBV12-3/TRBV12-4
length: 15
D: TRBD1

CDR3: CASILYRTDTQYF
DNA: TGTGCCAGCATTTTGTATCGAACAGATACGCAGTATTTT
size: NA
J: TRBJ2-3
V: TRBV11-2
length: 13
D: NA

CDR3: CAIRPGQGAQGGELFF
DNA: TGTGCCATCAGACCTGGACAGGGGGCGCAGGGCGGGGAGCTGTTTTTT
size: NA
J: TRBJ2-2
V: TRBV10-3
length: 16
D: TRBD1

CDR3: CASSFPGTSGNYEQFF
DNA: TGTGCCAGCAGCTTTCCCGGGACTAGCGGCAACTATGAGCAGTTCTTC
size: NA
J: TRBJ2-1
V: TRBV11-1
length: 16
D: TRBD2

CDR3: CASSLAIAGGRSEQFF
DNA: TGTGCCAGCAGCTTAGCTATAGCGGGAGGGCGAAGTGAGCAGTTCTTC
size: NA
J: TRBJ2-1
V: TRBV11-3
length: 16
D: TRBD2